This TCR beta chain was recorded in a study of T cell changes during pregnancy in multiple sclerosis. Clones were sequenced by immunoSEQ multiplex PCR, and TCRdb holds only the in-frame ones, with some missing. The sample has around 96,000 clones; approximately 95% are singletons. The CDR3 is made up of 15 amino acids. CDR1 and CDR2 from the germline V gene are LNHDA and SQIVND (reference sequence). The V segment lost 6 bases and the J segment 4 bases; nucleotides outside the gene matches: 10. The origin of this receptor is a female donor in good health, enrolled as a control in a pregnancy study. The sample consisted of peripheral blood, taken after pregnancy. The chain links TRBV19 to TRBJ1-2, with TRBD1 matching 8 bases. The CDR3 DNA is TGTGCCAGTAGCGATGACCCAGGGGGCGTCTATGGCTACACCTTC. Protein product: CASSDDPGGVYGYTF.